The clone carrying this TCR beta chain has ten or more counts. Its antigen is not known. It was uncontrolled infection, other autoimmune disease, pregnancy or lactation that excluded patients. Clinical symptoms, serum thyroxine and TRAb, thyroid ultrasound and orbital computed tomography together formed the diagnostic basis. The investigators amplified TCR beta CDR3 regions from RNA transcripts. RT-PCR in the first round (using the HTBI primer set) targeted the TCR CDR3. TCRdb re-analysed the multiplex PCR reads in MiXCR, keeping a single row per CDR3 protein. The data hold about 480,000 distinct CDR3 sequences, with around 14% observed a single time. This record comes from a study of T cells in Graves' hyperthyroidism and ophthalmopathy. Findings and caveats of the study: Most thyroid clonotypes that were expanded above 0.001 also turned up in blood. Ophthalmopathy was distinguished from stable hyperthyroidism by 13 V-J signatures.

This TCR was sampled from a woman aged 18-30 years with Graves' hyperthyroidism. The sequenced sample was blood.

The CDR3 sequence: CASRGRAGGPTGELFF. The DNA for the CDR3 is TGTGCCAGCAGAGGAAGAGCGGGAGGGCCCACCGGGGAGCTGTTTTTT. The gene calls are TRBV7-9 and TRBJ2-2, with 10 positions matching TRBD2. The germline CDR1 and CDR2 sequences are SEHNR and FQNEAQ (reference sequence). The V gene end was trimmed by 6 bases and the J gene end by 4 bases; junction bases not matched to a gene: 8. The CDR3 totals 16 residues.